A selection of T cell receptor beta chains follows, all from one sample in a study of post-analysis software for immune sequencing data. Via MiXCR, TCRdb re-called the PCR reads, giving one row per CDR3 protein. The sample holds 650,000 to 900,000 distinct CDR3 sequences, more than 45% seen once. Source material: blood. The receptor set was obtained from a girl under 18 with multiple sclerosis. Both conserved end residues are part of each CDR3. Fields, in order: V gene, J gene, CDR3 protein.

TRBV20-1	TRBJ2-5	CSATRLGPGETQYF
TRBV6-9	TRBJ2-1	CARLWTGQGPPPCCEQFF
TRBV3-1	TRBJ1-2	CASSQPTDPSGYTF
TRBV6-5	TRBJ2-7	CASSFKRPGQGYEQYF
TRBV28	TRBJ2-1	CASSSIGTSGRGEQFF
TRBV7-9	TRBJ2-5	CASSSPAVVGETQYF
TRBV6-5	TRBJ2-7	CASSPRASGSSEQYF
TRBV29-1	TRBJ2-1	CSASNRGPVYNEQFF
TRBV12-3/TRBV12-4	TRBJ2-7	CASNPGSRYEQYF
TRBV9	TRBJ2-5	CASSVGRGQETQYF
TRBV24-1	TRBJ2-1	CATSDSGQSSYNEQFF
TRBV20-1	TRBJ1-6	CSARESGGSPLHF
TRBV10-3	TRBJ2-7	CAIREGLEAYEQYF
TRBV12-3/TRBV12-4	TRBJ1-2	CASRDRNYGYTF
TRBV12-3/TRBV12-4	TRBJ1-2	CASSPRPFYGYTF
TRBV7-9	TRBJ1-1	CASSYQGGKEAFF
TRBV7-3	TRBJ1-1	CASSLSEGAEAFF
TRBV12-3/TRBV12-4	TRBJ1-5	CASSLRPGQNQPQHF
TRBV6-1	TRBJ1-4	CASTSTGWTEKLFF
TRBV20-1	TRBJ1-2	CSARQGSGYTF
TRBV3-1	TRBJ1-1	CASSATGRGNTEAFF
TRBV11-2	TRBJ2-5	CASSKGVSGKETQYF
TRBV6-1	TRBJ2-5	CASSGLTNTYQETQYF
TRBV5-6	TRBJ2-1	CARSLVLREGRHEQFF
TRBV30	TRBJ2-5	CAWSVRREEQYF
TRBV12-3/TRBV12-4	TRBJ2-7	CASSLKTGGHEQYF
TRBV5-1	TRBJ1-1	CASSPRDSYMNTEAFF
TRBV12-3/TRBV12-4	TRBJ2-7	CASSPLRGGAYEQYF
TRBV29-1	TRBJ2-4	CSVAADPRQYF
TRBV7-9	TRBJ1-2	CASSKQADYGYTF
TRBV9	TRBJ2-1	CASSVVSGDEQFF